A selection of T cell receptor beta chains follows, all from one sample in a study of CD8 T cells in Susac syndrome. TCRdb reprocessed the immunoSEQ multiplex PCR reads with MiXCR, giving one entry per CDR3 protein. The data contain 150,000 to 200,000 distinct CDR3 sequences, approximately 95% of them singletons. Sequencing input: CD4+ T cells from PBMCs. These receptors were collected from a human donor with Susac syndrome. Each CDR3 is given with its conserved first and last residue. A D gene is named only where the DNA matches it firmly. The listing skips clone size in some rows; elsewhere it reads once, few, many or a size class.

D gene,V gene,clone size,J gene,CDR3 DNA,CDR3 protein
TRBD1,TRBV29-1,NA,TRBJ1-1,TGCAGCGTTGAAGAATGGACAGGGAGGACTGAAGCTTTCTTT,CSVEEWTGRTEAFF
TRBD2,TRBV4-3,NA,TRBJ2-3,TGCGCCAGCAGCCAAGATACGCGGGGGGGCCAAACAGATACGCAGTATTTT,CASSQDTRGGQTDTQYF
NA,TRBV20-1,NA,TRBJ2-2,TGCAGTGCTAGGTCCCAGTCCACCGGGGAGCTGTTTTTT,CSARSQSTGELFF
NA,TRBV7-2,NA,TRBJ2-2,TGTGCCAGCAGCTACGGCGGGGACGGGGAGCTGTTTTTT,CASSYGGDGELFF
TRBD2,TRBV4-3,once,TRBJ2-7,TGCGCCAGCAGCCAAGATTTACGGGAGGGCCGATACGAGCAGTACTTC,CASSQDLREGRYEQYF
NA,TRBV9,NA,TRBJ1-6,TGTGCCAGCAGCGTAGAAGTGGGCGTGGATTCACCCCTCCACTTT,CASSVEVGVDSPLHF
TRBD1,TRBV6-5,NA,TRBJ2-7,TGTGCCAGCAGTTACCGGACAGGGAGGTCGGCCGAGCAGTACTTC,CASSYRTGRSAEQYF
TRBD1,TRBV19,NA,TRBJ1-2,TGTGCCAGTAGCCGGGACAGGTCTAACTATGGCTACACCTTC,CASSRDRSNYGYTF
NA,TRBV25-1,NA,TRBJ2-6,TGTGCCAGCAGTTCGTACACGGGGGACTCTGGGGCCAACGTCCTGACTTTC,CASSSYTGDSGANVLTF
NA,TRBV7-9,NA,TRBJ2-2,TGTGCCAGCAGCTACTCGACAGAAACCGGGGAGCTGTTTTTT,CASSYSTETGELFF
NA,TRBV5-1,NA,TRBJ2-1,TGCGCCAGCAGCTTGGCCACGGGGGACTACAATGAGCAGTTCTTC,CASSLATGDYNEQFF
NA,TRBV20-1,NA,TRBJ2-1,TGCAGTGCTAGGCGAGGGTTTTTCAATGAGCAGTTCTTC,CSARRGFFNEQFF
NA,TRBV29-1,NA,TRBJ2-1,TGCAGCGTTGAACAGCGAAACAATGAGCAGTTCTTC,CSVEQRNNEQFF
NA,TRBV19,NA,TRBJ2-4,TGTGCCAGTAGTATACCCAGGGCGGACAAAAACATTCAGTACTTC,CASSIPRADKNIQYF
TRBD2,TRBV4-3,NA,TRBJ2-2,TGCGCCAGCAGCCAAGTCCCCGGGACTAGCGTAGCCGGGGAGCTGTTTTTT,CASSQVPGTSVAGELFF
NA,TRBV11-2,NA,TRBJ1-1,TGTGCCAGCAGCTTAAGCCAAGACCGGCGAGAAGCTTTCTTT,CASSLSQDRREAFF
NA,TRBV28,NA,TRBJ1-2,TGTGCCAGCAGTTTATCGGGATCAGGGGCGGTCTATGGCTACACCTTC,CASSLSGSGAVYGYTF
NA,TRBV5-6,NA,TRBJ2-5,TGTGCCAGCAGCTTGGGGACTCCAGGGAGGGAGACCCAGTACTTC,CASSLGTPGRETQYF
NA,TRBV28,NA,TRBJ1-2,TGTGCCAGCAGTTTCCAAGGGGGAATTAACTATGGCTACACCTTC,CASSFQGGINYGYTF
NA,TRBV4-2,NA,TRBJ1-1,TGTGCCAGCAGCCAAGATCAGGACACCACTGGAGCTTTCTTT,CASSQDQDTTGAFF
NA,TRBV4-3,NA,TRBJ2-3,TGCGCCAGCAGCCCGGGGTGGGGGGAGATAGATACGCAGTATTTT,CASSPGWGEIDTQYF
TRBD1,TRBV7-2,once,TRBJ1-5,TGTGCCAGCAGCTCCTACAGGGGAGGTCAGCCCCAGCATTTT,CASSSYRGGQPQHF
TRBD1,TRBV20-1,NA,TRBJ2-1,TGCAGTGCTAGAGTGCTATCCGGACAGGTTCTCTTC,CSARVLSGQVLF
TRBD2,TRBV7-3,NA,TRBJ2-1,TGTGCCAGCAGCCATTCTAGCGGGGGCCCTTACAATGAGCAGTTCTTC,CASSHSSGGPYNEQFF
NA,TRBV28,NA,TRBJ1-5,TGTGCCAGCACGTGGGGGGGTCCGAATCAGCCCCAGCATTTT,CASTWGGPNQPQHF